This T cell receptor (beta chain) was documented in a study of OX40 agonist ivuxolimab in advanced cancers. The CDR3 has 16 amino acids. The V and J ends lost 5 bases and 5 bases respectively, with 22 bases between them. Per the germline V gene, CDR1 is SGHNT and CDR2 is YENEEA. Study conclusions and caveats: Averaged across samples, CD8+ T cells carried more expanded clones than CD4+ did.

As regards this clone: Its antigen is currently unknown.

Only in-frame clones appear in the TCRdb table, and some are missing; sequencing was by immunoSEQ multiplex PCR. The sample lists approximately 90,000 clones; around nine tenths were seen once. This TCR came from an adult with an advanced solid tumor such as melanoma, head and neck, liver or kidney cancer. The specimen was CD4+ or CD8+ T cells sorted from blood, collected in a trial of the OX40 agonist ivuxolimab. The rearrangement uses TRBV11-3 and TRBJ2-7, with D unresolved. The CDR3 DNA reads as TGTGCCAGCAGCCTTAGTTGGGGTAGCAAGAACGACGAGCAGTACTTC. It is translated as CASSLSWGSKNDEQYF.